The TCR beta chain described here comes from a study of T-cell reconstitution after alpha-beta-depleted transplantation in children. Preparation of the TCRbeta library involved a method that used unique molecular identifiers. TCRdb recomputed calls from the PCR reads with MiXCR, one row per CDR3 protein. The table records a few hundred thousand distinct CDR3 sequences, approximately 24% of them present only once. V was pared by 5 bases and J by 3 bases, with 1 base of the junction left unmatched. This CDR3 is built from 15 residues. This TCR derives from a female patient between 2 and 15 years old who had a stem cell transplant for congenital amegakaryocytic thrombocytopenia, so the T cells may come from the graft donor. Specimen: PBMCs, mostly from graft donor cells, collected 360 days after TCRalphabeta/CD19-depleted stem cell transplant. V is TRBV12-3 or TRBV12-4 and J is TRBJ2-2, with 12 positions matching TRBD2. CDR3 sequence (DNA): TGTGCCAGCAGTCGGACTAGCGGGGACACCGGGGAGCTGTTTTTT. Its translation: CASSRTSGDTGELFF.